This T cell receptor (beta chain) appears in the sequencing data of a study of shared clonotypes between healthy human individuals (dated by TCRdb to about 2020). Regarding the study in general: A few men and a couple of women, aged 18 to 49 years, made up the cohort. For each donor, CD4 naive and CD4 memory were each run on three plates, CD8 naive on two plates, and CD8 memory on one plate. The study deeply sequenced blood TCR repertoires of 5 or 6 healthy adults to estimate repertoire size and the extent of clonotype sharing between individuals. To increase sequencing depth and limit assay-specific biases, TCR repertoire library preparation and sequencing were carried out by different laboratories using diverse techniques. Leukapheresis yielded between about 0.94 and 9.5 billion PBMCs per donor. What the study reported, not specific to this receptor: Pairwise subsampling indicated that sequencing depth was expected to affect the degree of clonotype sharing among donors. Clonotypes shared by all four sorted-subset donors showed higher generation probabilities than non-shared clonotypes. Even with the large sequencing depth, rarefaction of the sorted-subset datasets indicated that sequencing was incomplete. Sampling was limited to blood, and TCR repertoires in tissue likely differ from TCR repertoires in blood. Naive subsets generally had larger estimated clonotype richness than memory subsets. When a handful of donors were compared, the shared fraction of clonotypes was 5% to 6.5% for naive CD4, roughly 3.4% for naive CD8, 2% to 2.5% for memory CD4, and 0.35% to 0.4% for memory CD8. Because the study included only a small number of donors, the genetic and exposure-history diversity represented was limited.

TCR CDR3 regions were amplified from genomic DNA by multiplex PCR using the deep immunoSEQ assay. Genomic DNA extracted from each cell subset was distributed evenly over all wells of several immunoSEQ 96-well plates, and each plate served as one replicate. For sorted subsets, approximately 190 ng genomic DNA, equal to some 30,000 T cell genomes, was loaded into each replicate PCR. Purified libraries were quantified with a Qubit 3.0 fluorometer, sized on a Bioanalyzer 2100, and re-quantified with the KAPA Library Quantification kit. Every immunoSEQ 96-well plate was sequenced on a dedicated single-read 150-cycle Illumina NextSeq 550 flow cell. The paper's processing steps were these. The immunoSEQ output contained only junctional sequences without quality scores, so filtering could not match that applied to full-length reads. Sequences were annotated with PyIR, a Python wrapper for IgBLAST v1.9, using IMGT germline references to assign V/J genes and CDR3. Reads with weak V/J assignments (E-value above 1e-6), missing CDR3, stop codons, out-of-frame junctions, or ambiguous translated residues were removed. V3J clonotypes were defined as sequences sharing an identical inferred V gene, J gene, and CDR3 amino acid sequence. Percentage overlap between repertoires was calculated by dividing the number of shared unique clonotypes by the size of the smaller repertoire. Repertoire richness was assessed with RTK rarefaction, the Chao1 estimator, and Recon v2.1 estimates of unobserved clonotypes. Generation probabilities were computed with OLGA for all TCRbeta clonotypes obtained by the gDNA method from several donors. The clones in this table, taken by TCRdb from immuneACCESS, are in-frame only. Not every clone is retained; where verified, under half of the shortfall comes from an unresolved V gene, and the cause of the rest is unknown. D and trimming come from the DNA, and the V and J calls and clone size come from that table. The sample table holds under 850,000 clones, of which 90% to 95% were seen once. The ten largest clones take up 24% of the sample.

The CDR3 numbers 12 residues from cysteine through phenylalanine. Only the CDR3 region is kept as DNA, spanning 36 bases read in frame from base 1. CDR1 is given as SGHDT and CDR2 as YYEEEE, both from the germline V gene. The junction shows trimming of 3 bases on V and 3 bases on J, plus 7 bases between the germline ends. Comments on this clone: Its antigen has not been determined. Base-call qualities are not available, and no considerably larger clone is one nucleotide away. This specimen includes other DNA sequences encoding the same CDR3.

CD8 naive samples were obtained by positive selection for CCR7 among CD45RO-negative cells, yielding a CD45RA+CCR7+ population from which TemRA cells were excluded. Donors were healthy HIV-negative adults with no recently reported acute infections or vaccinations. All donors were Caucasian adults living in Nashville, Tennessee, USA. After blood collection by leukapheresis, PBMCs were isolated using Ficoll-Histopaque density gradient centrifugation and then cryopreserved in the vapor phase of liquid nitrogen. Analytical flow cytometry was used to check the purity and quantity of every magnetically sorted T cell population. From each sorted fraction, genomic DNA was isolated and quantified by UV absorbance on a Nanodrop 2000c.

The chain is encoded by TRBV5-6 joined to TRBJ2-7, with the D gene not clear enough to name. This clonotype was obtained from a man in his thirties or forties in good health. Input material: naive CD8+ T cells sorted from blood. The cell subset or site label corresponds to: CD45RA+CCR7+. Here is the DNA: TGTGCCAGCAGCTCACTAAGCTACGAGCAGTACTTC. Its protein is CASSSLSYEQYF.